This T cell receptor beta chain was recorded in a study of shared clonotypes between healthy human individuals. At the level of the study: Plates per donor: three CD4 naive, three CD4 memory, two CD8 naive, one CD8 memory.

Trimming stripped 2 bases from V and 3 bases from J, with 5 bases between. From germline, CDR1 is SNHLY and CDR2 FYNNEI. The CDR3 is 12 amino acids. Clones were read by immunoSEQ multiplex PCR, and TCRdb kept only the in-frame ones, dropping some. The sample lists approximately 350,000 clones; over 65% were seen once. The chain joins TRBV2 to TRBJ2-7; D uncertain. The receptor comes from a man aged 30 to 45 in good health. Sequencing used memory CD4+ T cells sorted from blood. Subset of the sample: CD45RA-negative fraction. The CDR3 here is CASSENSYEQYF. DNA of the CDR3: TGTGCCAGCAGTGAAAACAGCTACGAGCAGTACTTC.